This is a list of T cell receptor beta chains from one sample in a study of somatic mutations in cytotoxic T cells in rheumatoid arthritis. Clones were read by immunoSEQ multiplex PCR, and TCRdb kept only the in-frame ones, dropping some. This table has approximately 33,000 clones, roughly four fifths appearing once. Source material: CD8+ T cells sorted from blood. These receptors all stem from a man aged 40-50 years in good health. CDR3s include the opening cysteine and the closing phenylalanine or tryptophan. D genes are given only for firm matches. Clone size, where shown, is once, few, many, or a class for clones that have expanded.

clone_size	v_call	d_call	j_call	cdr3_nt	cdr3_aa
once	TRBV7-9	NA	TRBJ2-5	TGTGCCAGCAGCTTCGGACGGGAGACCCAGTACTTC	CASSFGRETQYF
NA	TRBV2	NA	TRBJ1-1	TGTGCCCGAGACGCAGGCGGGAACACTGAAGCTTTCTTT	CARDAGGNTEAFF
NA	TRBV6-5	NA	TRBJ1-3	TGTGCCAGCAGTGCGAAAGACGGTACTGGAAACACCATATATTTT	CASSAKDGTGNTIYF
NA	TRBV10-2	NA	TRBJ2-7	TGCGCCAGCGCGGTAAGCTCCTACGAGCAGTACTTC	CASAVSSYEQYF
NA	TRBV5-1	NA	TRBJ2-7	TGCGCCAGCAGCTTTGGGGGAGGGGGCTACGAGCAGTACTTC	CASSFGGGGYEQYF
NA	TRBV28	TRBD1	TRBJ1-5	TGTGCCAGCAGTCTACACAGGGGGCGCTGGCAGCCCCAGCATTTT	CASSLHRGRWQPQHF
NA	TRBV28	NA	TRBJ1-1	TGTGCCAGCAGTCTCCGAGGGATGAACACTGAAGCTTTCTTT	CASSLRGMNTEAFF
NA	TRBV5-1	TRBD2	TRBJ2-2	TGCGCCAGCAGCTTAGGGACTAGCGGGATTGGGAGGAACACCGGGGAGCTGTTTTTT	CASSLGTSGIGRNTGELFF
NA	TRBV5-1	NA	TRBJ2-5	TGCGCCAGCAGCTTGGAAGACTGGCAAGAGACCCAGTACTTC	CASSLEDWQETQYF
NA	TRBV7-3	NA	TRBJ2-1	TGTGCCAGCAGCCGGGGACTGTACAATGAGCAGTTCTTC	CASSRGLYNEQFF
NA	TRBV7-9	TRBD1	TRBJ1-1	TGTGCCAGCAGCCCCGGACAGGGTTGGACTGAAGCTTTCTTT	CASSPGQGWTEAFF
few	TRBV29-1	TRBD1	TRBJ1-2	TGCAGCGTTGAAGACCCTTCGACAGGGATCGGCTATGGCTACACCTTC	CSVEDPSTGIGYGYTF
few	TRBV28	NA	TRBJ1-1	TGTGCCAGCAGCGTTGGCGGAGATGAAGCTTTCTTT	CASSVGGDEAFF
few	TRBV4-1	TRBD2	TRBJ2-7	TGCGCCAGCAGCCAAGCGGGAGCGGGGAGGTGGTACGAGCAGTACTTC	CASSQAGAGRWYEQYF
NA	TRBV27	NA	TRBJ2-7	TGTGCCAGCAGTTTAGGGGGCTACGAGCAGTACTTC	CASSLGGYEQYF
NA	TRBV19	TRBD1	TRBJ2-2	TGTGCCAGTAGTTTTCGGACAGGTGGGGAGCTGTTTTTT	CASSFRTGGELFF
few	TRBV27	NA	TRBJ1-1	TGTGCCAGCAGTTTGGGGGTGGGGTCTGAAGCTTTCTTT	CASSLGVGSEAFF
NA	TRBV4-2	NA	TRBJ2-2	TGTGCCAGCAGCCAGGGGGCTCTGGCCGGGGAGCTGTTTTTT	CASSQGALAGELFF
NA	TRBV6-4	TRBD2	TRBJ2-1	TGTGCCAGCAGTGACGGGGAGGGAGACTACAATGAGCAGTTCTTC	CASSDGEGDYNEQFF
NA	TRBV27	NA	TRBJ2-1	TGTGCCAGCAGACCCGCTTCCTGGGGAGAGGAGTTCTTC	CASRPASWGEEFF
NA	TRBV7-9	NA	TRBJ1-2	TGTGCCAGCAGCCCTACGGCGGGGGGCGACTATGGCTACACCTTC	CASSPTAGGDYGYTF
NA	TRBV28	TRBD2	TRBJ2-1	TGTGCCGGAACTAGCGGGAGCAATGAGCAGTTCTTC	CAGTSGSNEQFF
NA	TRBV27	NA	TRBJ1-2	TGTGCCAGCAGTTCTTTAGTGGGGGCAAACCGCTATGGCTACACCTTC	CASSSLVGANRYGYTF
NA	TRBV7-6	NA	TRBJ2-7	TGTGCCAGCAGCCCGAATGAGGGGCTTGGTTCCTACGAGCAGTACTTC	CASSPNEGLGSYEQYF
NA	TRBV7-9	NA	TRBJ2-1	TGTGCCAGCAGCTTTACGGGAGCTTCCTACAATGAGCAGTTCTTC	CASSFTGASYNEQFF
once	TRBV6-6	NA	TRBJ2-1	TGTGCCAGCATCAAAGGGGGATACTCCTACAATGAGCAGTTCTTC	CASIKGGYSYNEQFF
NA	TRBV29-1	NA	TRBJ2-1	TGCAGCGTTGATTACAATGAGCAGTTCTTC	CSVDYNEQFF
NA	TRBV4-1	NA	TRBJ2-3	TGCGCCAGCAGCCCTATGACAGGAGACCCCACAGATACGCAGTATTTT	CASSPMTGDPTDTQYF
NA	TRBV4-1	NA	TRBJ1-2	TGCGCCAGCAGCCAAGATCAGGGAAACTATGGCTACACCTTC	CASSQDQGNYGYTF
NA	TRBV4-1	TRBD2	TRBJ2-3	TGCGCCAGCAGCCAAGTTCTAGCGGGGGGCACAGATACGCAGTATTTT	CASSQVLAGGTDTQYF
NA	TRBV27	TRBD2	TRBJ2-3	TGTGCCAGCAGTTTAAGTTTGTCGGGACTAGCGGGGACAGATACGCAGTATTTT	CASSLSLSGLAGTDTQYF
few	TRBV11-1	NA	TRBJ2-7	TGTGCCAGCAGCTTAGGACAGGTCCTTCCTGTGGAGCAGTACTTC	CASSLGQVLPVEQYF
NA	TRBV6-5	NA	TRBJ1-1	TGTGCCAGCAGTTACTCCACGGTTCTCAGAAACACTGAAGCTTTCTTT	CASSYSTVLRNTEAFF
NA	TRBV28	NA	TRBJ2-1	TGTGCCAGCGGCTTAGGGCGAATTCTGAATGAGCAGTTCTTC	CASGLGRILNEQFF
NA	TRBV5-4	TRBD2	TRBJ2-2	TGTGCCAGCAGCTTGGCCGGAAGCGGGAGGGCCGCCGGGGAGCTGTTTTTT	CASSLAGSGRAAGELFF
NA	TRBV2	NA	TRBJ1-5	TGTGCCAGCAGTGAAGGCACGGTAGGAAATCAGCCCCAGCATTTT	CASSEGTVGNQPQHF